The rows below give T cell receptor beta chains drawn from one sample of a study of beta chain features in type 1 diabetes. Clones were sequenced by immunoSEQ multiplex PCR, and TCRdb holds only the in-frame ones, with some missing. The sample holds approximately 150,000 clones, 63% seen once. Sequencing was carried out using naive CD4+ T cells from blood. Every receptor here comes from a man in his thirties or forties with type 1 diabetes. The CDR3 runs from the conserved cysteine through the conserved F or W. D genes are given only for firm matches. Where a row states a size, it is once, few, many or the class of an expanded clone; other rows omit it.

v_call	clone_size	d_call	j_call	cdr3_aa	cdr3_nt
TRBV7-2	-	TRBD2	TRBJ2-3	CASSLASGGTDTQYF	TGTGCCAGCAGCTTAGCTAGCGGGGGAACAGATACGCAGTATTTT
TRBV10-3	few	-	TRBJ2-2	CAISESAGELFF	TGTGCCATCAGTGAGTCGGCCGGGGAGCTGTTTTTT
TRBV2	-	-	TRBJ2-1	CASSETGSSYNEQFF	TGTGCCAGCAGTGAAACCGGGAGCTCCTACAATGAGCAGTTCTTC
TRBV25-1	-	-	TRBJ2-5	CASSEFGDWRQETQYF	TGTGCCAGCAGTGAATTTGGGGATTGGAGGCAAGAGACCCAGTACTTC
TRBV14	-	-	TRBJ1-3	CASGGTEGLGNTIYF	TGTGCCAGCGGCGGGACGGAAGGACTTGGAAACACCATATATTTT
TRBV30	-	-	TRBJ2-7	CAWSVRAEQYF	TGTGCCTGGAGCGTTAGGGCCGAGCAGTACTTC
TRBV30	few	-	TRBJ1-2	CAWSATGFYGYTF	TGTGCCTGGAGTGCGACGGGCTTCTATGGCTACACCTTC
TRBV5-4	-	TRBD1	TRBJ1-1	CASSWGQVNTEAFF	TGTGCCAGCAGCTGGGGACAGGTGAACACTGAAGCTTTCTTT
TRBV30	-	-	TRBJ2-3	CAWTSEEDTQYF	TGTGCCTGGACCTCTGAGGAAGATACGCAGTATTTT
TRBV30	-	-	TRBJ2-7	CAWSPGQREQYF	TGTGCCTGGAGCCCAGGACAGCGAGAGCAGTACTTC
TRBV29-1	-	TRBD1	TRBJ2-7	CSAFSTGDDYEQYF	TGCAGCGCCTTCTCGACAGGGGATGACTACGAGCAGTACTTC
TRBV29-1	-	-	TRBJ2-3	CSVGRRDSTDTQYF	TGCAGCGTCGGAAGGAGGGATAGCACAGATACGCAGTATTTT
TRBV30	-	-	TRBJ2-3	CAWSVWRTQYF	TGTGCCTGGAGTGTGTGGCGTACGCAGTATTTT
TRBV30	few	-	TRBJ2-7	CAWSDGSPPEQYF	TGTGCCTGGAGTGACGGAAGCCCGCCGGAGCAGTACTTC
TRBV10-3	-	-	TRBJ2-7	CATRGSGYEQYF	TGTGCCACCAGAGGTAGCGGCTACGAGCAGTACTTC
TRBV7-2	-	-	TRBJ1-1	CASSSRENTEAFF	TGTGCCAGCAGCTCCCGAGAAAACACTGAAGCTTTCTTT
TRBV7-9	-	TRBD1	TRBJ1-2	CASSFTGDYGYTF	TGTGCCAGCAGCTTCACAGGGGACTATGGCTACACCTTC
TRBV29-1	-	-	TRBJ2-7	CSVPGPGIEQYF	TGCAGCGTTCCGGGACCGGGCATCGAGCAGTACTTC
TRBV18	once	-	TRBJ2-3	CASSRTASTDTQYF	TGTGCCAGCTCAAGAACGGCGAGCACAGATACGCAGTATTTT
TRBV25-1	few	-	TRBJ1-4	CASSEYYGREKLFF	TGTGCCAGCAGTGAATACTATGGTAGGGAAAAACTGTTTTTT